Listed here is a single T cell receptor (beta chain). The data originate from a study of identical twins. TCRdb re-derived calls from the 5' RACE reads in MiXCR, one entry per CDR3 protein. The table includes some 1,600,000 distinct CDR3 sequences, about 30% detected once. Input material: cord blood. This receptor was obtained from a newborn girl in good health.

The DNA for the CDR3 is TGTGCCAGCAGCTTGGCGTCAGCCACTGAAGCTTTCTTT. The encoded protein is CASSLASATEAFF. This chain connects TRBV5-5 to TRBJ1-1; D is undetermined. The CDR3 runs to 13 residues. Germline-derived CDR1 and CDR2 are SGHKS and YYEKEE (reference sequence). V was cut by 0 bases and J by 4 bases, with 7 bases left in between.